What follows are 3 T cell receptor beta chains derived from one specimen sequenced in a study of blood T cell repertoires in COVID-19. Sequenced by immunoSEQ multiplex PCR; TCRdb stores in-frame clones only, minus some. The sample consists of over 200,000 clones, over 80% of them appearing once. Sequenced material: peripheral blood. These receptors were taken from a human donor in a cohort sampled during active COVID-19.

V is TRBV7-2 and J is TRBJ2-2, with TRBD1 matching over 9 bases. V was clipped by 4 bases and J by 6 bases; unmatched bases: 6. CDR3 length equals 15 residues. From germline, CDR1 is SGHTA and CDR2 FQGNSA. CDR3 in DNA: TGTGCCAGCAGCTCCGGACAGGGGAGCCCCGGGGAGCTGTTTTTT. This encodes CASSSGQGSPGELFF.

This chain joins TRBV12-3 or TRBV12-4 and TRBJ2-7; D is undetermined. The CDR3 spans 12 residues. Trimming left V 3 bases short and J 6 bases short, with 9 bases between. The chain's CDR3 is CASSFGSLEQYF. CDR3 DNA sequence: TGTGCCAGCAGTTTCGGGTCTCTCGAGCAGTACTTC.

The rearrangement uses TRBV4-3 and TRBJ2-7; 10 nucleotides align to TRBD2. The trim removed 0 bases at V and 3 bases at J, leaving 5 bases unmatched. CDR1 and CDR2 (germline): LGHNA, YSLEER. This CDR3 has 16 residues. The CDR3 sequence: CASSQDKTSGNYEQYF. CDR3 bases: TGCGCCAGCAGCCAAGATAAAACTAGCGGGAACTACGAGCAGTACTTC.